The next 5 T cell receptor beta chains were all read from a single sample in a study of graft-versus-host responses after intestinal transplantation. Clones were sequenced by immunoSEQ multiplex PCR, and TCRdb holds only the in-frame ones, with some missing. Of tens of thousands of clones in the sample, around nine tenths were seen once. This specimen was PBMCs, taken about 120 days after intestinal transplantation. These receptor sequences come from a human patient who received an intestinal transplant, so some T cells may come from the graft donor.

The chain carries TRBV6-1 and TRBJ2-3, with 8 bases fitting TRBD2. Germline V gives CDR1 MNHNS, CDR2 SASEGT. The CDR3 runs 16 residues. Trimming cost V 2 bases and J 1 base; bases outside gene matches: 5. CDR3 in amino acids: CASSERGGGRTDTQYF. The CDR3 DNA follows: TGTGCCAGCAGTGAAAGGGGCGGGGGGCGCACAGATACGCAGTATTTT.

The chain links TRBV19 to TRBJ1-2, with D perhaps matching TRBD1 (6 bases). The CDR3 runs 12 residues. Trimming took 7 bases from V and 4 from J, leaving 10 bases between them. Germline CDR1 and CDR2: LNHDA and SQIVND (reference sequence). The CDR3 spells CASKEGGYGYTF. The DNA for the CDR3 is TGTGCCAGTAAGGAGGGGGGCTATGGCTACACCTTC.

V gene TRBV9 combines with J gene TRBJ2-3, with TRBD2 identical over 9 bases. The CDR3 contains 16 residues. J was trimmed by 2 bases and V by 3 bases; bases with no gene match: 7. Germline V gene data show CDR1 as SGDLS and CDR2 as YYNGEE. CDR3 amino acids: CASSEGLAGLTDTQYF. The CDR3 DNA reads as TGTGCCAGCAGCGAGGGACTAGCAGGTCTCACAGATACGCAGTATTTT.

This clone was recorded once. This chain links TRBV7-9 with TRBJ2-2; 9 bases line up with TRBD2. The CDR3 is 18 residues long. Per germline, CDR1 SEHNR and CDR2 FQNEAQ (reference sequence). J was trimmed by 1 base and V by 5 bases; bases with no gene match: 11. The CDR3 sequence is CASSHLAGRNKNTGELFF. Here the CDR3 DNA reads TGTGCCAGCAGCCACCTAGCGGGGAGAAACAAGAACACCGGGGAGCTGTTTTTT.

The V call is TRBV28, the J call TRBJ2-7, with D maybe TRBD2 (6 bases). The germline V gene encodes CDR1 MDHEN and CDR2 SYDVKM. V shed 3 bases and J shed 3 bases, with 9 bases lying between them. The length of the CDR3 is 13 residues. Here the CDR3 reads CASSFPSVYEQYF. In DNA, the CDR3 is TGTGCCAGCAGTTTCCCTAGCGTCTACGAGCAGTACTTC.